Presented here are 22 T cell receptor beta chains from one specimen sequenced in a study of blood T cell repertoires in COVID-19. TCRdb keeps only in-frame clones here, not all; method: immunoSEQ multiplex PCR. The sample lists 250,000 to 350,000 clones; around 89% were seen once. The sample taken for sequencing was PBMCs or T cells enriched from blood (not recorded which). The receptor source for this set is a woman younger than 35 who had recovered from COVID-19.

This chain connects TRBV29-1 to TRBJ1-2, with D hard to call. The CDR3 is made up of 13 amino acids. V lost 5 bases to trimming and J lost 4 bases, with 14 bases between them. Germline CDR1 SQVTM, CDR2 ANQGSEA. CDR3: CSVTLRGSYGYTF. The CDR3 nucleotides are TGCAGCGTTACCCTACGAGGGAGCTATGGCTACACCTTC.

Here the CDR3 reads CASSPGGGVNTEAFF. In DNA, the CDR3 is TGTGCCAGCAGCCCGGGCGGGGGGGTGAACACTGAAGCTTTCTTT. J is TRBJ1-1 and V is TRBV7-2; possibly TRBD1 for D (5 bases). Trimming removed 5 bases from V and 0 bases from J, with 13 bases in between. The germline gives CDR1 SGHTA, CDR2 FQGNSA. The CDR3 sequence is 15 residues long.

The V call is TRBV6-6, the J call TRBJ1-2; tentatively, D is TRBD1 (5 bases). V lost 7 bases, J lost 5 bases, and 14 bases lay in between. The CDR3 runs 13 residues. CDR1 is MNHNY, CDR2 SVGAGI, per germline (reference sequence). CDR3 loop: CASTSRTLYGYTF. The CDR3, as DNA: TGTGCCAGCACCTCCCGGACACTGTATGGCTACACCTTC.

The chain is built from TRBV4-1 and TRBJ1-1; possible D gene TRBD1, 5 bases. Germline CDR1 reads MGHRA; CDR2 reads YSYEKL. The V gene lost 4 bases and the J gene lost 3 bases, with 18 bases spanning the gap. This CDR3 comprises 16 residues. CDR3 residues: CASSLGPRAQDTEAFF. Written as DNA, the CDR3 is TGCGCCAGCAGCCTAGGACCCAGGGCGCAGGACACTGAAGCTTTCTTT.

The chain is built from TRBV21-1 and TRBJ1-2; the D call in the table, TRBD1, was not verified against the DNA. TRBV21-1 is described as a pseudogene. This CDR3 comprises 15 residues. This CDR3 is CASSKVIPGKYGYTF. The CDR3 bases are TGTGCCAGCAGCAAAGTGATCCCAGGCAAGTATGGCTACACCTTC.

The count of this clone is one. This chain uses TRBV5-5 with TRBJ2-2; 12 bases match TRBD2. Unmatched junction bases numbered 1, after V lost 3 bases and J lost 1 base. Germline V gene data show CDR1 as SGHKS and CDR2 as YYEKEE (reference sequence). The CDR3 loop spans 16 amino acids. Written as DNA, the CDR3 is TGTGCCAGCAGCTCGACTAGCGGGGGGAACACCGGGGAGCTGTTTTTT. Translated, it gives CASSSTSGGNTGELFF.

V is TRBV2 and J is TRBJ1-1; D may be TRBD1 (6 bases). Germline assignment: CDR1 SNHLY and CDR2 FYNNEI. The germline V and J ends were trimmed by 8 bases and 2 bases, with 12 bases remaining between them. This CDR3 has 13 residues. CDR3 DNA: TGTGCCAGCTTAACACAGGGAAACACTGAAGCTTTCTTT. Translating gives CASLTQGNTEAFF.

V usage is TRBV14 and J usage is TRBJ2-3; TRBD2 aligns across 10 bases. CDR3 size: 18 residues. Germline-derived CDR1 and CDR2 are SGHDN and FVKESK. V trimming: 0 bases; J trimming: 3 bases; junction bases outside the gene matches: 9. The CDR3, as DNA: TGTGCCAGCAGCCAAGATACGGGACTAGCGCTAAAAACAGATACGCAGTATTTT. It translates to CASSQDTGLALKTDTQYF.

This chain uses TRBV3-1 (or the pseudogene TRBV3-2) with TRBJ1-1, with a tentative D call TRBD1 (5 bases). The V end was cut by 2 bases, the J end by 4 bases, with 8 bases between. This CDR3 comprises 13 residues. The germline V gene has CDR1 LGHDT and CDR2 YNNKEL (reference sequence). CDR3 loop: CASSQTGFTEAFF. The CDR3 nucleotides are TGTGCCAGCAGCCAAACAGGATTCACTGAAGCTTTCTTT.

Here the CDR3 DNA reads TGTGCCACCACCCTTTACTTACAGGGGACTTCTAACTATGGCTACACCTTC. The encoded protein is CATTLYLQGTSNYGYTF. The chain uses TRBV5-4 and TRBJ1-2; 7 positions agree with TRBD1. The V segment lost 9 bases and the J segment 0 bases; nucleotides outside the gene matches: 17. The CDR3 runs to 17 residues. Germline CDR1 and CDR2: SGHNT and YYREEE (reference sequence).

CDR3 sequence (DNA): TGTGCCAGCAGCCCACAGGGAGGGAGCACTGAAGCTTTCTTT. Protein sequence: CASSPQGGSTEAFF. This chain links TRBV13 with TRBJ1-1; possible D gene TRBD1, 6 bases. The CDR3 extends over 14 amino acids. V dropped 5 bases and J dropped 4 bases, with 14 bases sitting between them. CDR1 and CDR2 from the germline V gene are PRHDT and FYEKMQ (reference sequence).

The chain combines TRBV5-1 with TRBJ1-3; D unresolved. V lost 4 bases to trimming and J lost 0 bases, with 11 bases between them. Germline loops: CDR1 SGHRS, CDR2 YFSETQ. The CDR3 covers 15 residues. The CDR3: CASSPGLSSGNTIYF. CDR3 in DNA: TGCGCCAGCAGCCCTGGACTGAGCTCTGGAAACACCATATATTTT.

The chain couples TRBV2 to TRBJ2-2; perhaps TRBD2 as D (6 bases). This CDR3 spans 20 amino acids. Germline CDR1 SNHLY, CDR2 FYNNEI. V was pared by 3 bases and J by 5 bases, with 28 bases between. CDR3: CASSDTRDPKRVENTGELFF. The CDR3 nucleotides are TGTGCCAGCAGTGACACCAGGGACCCAAAGCGGGTTGAAAATACCGGGGAGCTGTTTTTT.

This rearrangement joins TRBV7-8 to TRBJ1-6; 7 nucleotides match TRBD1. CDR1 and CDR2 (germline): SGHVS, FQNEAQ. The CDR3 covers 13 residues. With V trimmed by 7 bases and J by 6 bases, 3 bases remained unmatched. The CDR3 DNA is TGTGCCAGCATGACAGGGCTTAATTCACCCCTCCACTTT. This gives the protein CASMTGLNSPLHF.

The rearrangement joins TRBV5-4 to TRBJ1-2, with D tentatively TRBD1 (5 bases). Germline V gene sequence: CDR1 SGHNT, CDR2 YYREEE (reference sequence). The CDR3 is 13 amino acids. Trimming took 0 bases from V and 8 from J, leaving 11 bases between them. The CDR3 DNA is TGTGCCAGCAGCTTGGGAAGGGGCCAAGGCTACACCTTC. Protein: CASSLGRGQGYTF.

CDR3 sequence: CASSLGQGRTEAFF. DNA of the CDR3: TGTGCCAGCAGCTTAGGACAGGGGAGAACTGAAGCTTTCTTT. The rearrangement links TRBV7-9 to TRBJ1-1; TRBD1 agrees at 8 bases. In germline, CDR1 is SEHNR, CDR2 FQNEAQ (reference sequence). The ends lost 1 base at V and 5 bases at J; junction bases unmatched: 3. The CDR3 extends over 14 amino acids.

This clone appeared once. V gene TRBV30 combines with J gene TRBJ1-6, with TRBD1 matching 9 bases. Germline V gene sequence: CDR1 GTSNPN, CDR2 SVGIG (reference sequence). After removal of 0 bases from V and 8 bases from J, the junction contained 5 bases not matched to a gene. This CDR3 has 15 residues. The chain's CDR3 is CAWSVPGTGHSPLHF. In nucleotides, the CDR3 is TGTGCCTGGAGTGTACCCGGGACAGGGCATTCACCCCTCCACTTT.

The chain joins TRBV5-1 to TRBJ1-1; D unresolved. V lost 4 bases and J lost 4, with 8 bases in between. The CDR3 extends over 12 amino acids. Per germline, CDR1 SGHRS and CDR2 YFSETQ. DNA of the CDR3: TGCGCCAGCAGCCCAGGAACCACTGAAGCTTTCTTT. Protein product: CASSPGTTEAFF.

In nucleotides, the CDR3 is TGCGCCAGCAGCCCACGGACTAGCTCAGAACTTCTCACAGATACGCAGTATTTT. As protein: CASSPRTSSELLTDTQYF. This rearrangement joins TRBV5-1 to TRBJ2-3, with 8 bases matching TRBD2. Germline-derived CDR1 and CDR2 are SGHRS and YFSETQ. The CDR3 contains 18 residues. J was trimmed by 2 bases and V by 4 bases; bases with no gene match: 15.

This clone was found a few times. CDR3 in DNA: TGTGCCACCTTCTCTGCGGCTAGCGGCAACAATGAGCAGTTCTTC. As protein: CATFSAASGNNEQFF. The rearrangement links TRBV6-5 to TRBJ2-1; 7 nucleotides line up with TRBD2. Germline V gene data show CDR1 as MNHEY and CDR2 as SVGAGI. CDR3 length: 15 amino acids. Trimming removed 10 bases from V and 5 bases from J; junction bases left unmatched: 14.

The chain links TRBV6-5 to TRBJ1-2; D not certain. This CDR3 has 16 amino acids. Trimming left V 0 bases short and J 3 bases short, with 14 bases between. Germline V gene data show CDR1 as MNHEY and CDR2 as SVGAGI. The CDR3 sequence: CASSYSPAGRYYGYTF. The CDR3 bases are TGTGCCAGCAGTTACTCACCGGCGGGCAGGTACTATGGCTACACCTTC.

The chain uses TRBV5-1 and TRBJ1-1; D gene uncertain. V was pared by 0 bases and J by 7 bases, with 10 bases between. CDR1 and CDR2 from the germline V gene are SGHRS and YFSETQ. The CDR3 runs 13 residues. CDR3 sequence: CASSLAPLNEAFF. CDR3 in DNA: TGCGCCAGCAGCTTGGCCCCCCTAAATGAAGCTTTCTTT.